These 19 T cell receptor beta chains were sequenced from one sample in a study of blood T cell repertoires in COVID-19 (dated by TCRdb to the early 2020s). Library preparation employed the immunoSEQ multiplex PCR assay. TCRdb holds this immuneACCESS table with in-frame rearrangements only. Some clones are missing; in checked studies, unresolved V genes explain under half, and the rest has no known cause. This sample lists about 100,000 clones; 85% were detected once. Together, the top ten hold about 1.8% of the sample. Specimen: peripheral blood. Receptor source: a woman between 65 and 79 years old with active or convalescent COVID-19.

The CDR3 coding sequence is TGTGCCAGCAGGGGGGGTTGGGAGACCCAGTACTTC. It yields the protein CASRGGWETQYF. The chain couples TRBV2 to TRBJ2-5; weak D call: TRBD2 (6 bases). CDR1 is SNHLY, CDR2 FYNNEI, per germline. Trimming pared 6 bases from V and 5 bases from J, leaving 10 bases between. This CDR3 comprises 12 residues.

The V gene is TRBV19, the J gene TRBJ1-5; D gene unclear. CDR1 and CDR2 from the germline V gene are LNHDA and SQIVND (reference sequence). The CDR3 is made up of 15 amino acids. Trimming took 4 bases from V and 6 from J, leaving 16 bases between them. CDR3 nucleotide sequence: TGTGCCAGTAGTACTGAACTTGGTTACCGTCAGCCCCAGCATTTT. Translation: CASSTELGYRQPQHF.

The V call is TRBV2, the J call TRBJ1-3; perhaps TRBD1 as D (6 bases). CDR3 size: 15 residues. From germline, CDR1 is SNHLY and CDR2 FYNNEI. V lost 6 bases and J lost 0, with 12 bases in between. CDR3 amino acids: CASRLTGSSGNTIYF. CDR3 nucleotide sequence: TGTGCCAGCAGGCTCACAGGGAGCTCTGGAAACACCATATATTTT.

CDR3 in DNA: TGTGCCAGCAGCTTGTCGGCTAGCGAGGAGACCCAGTACTTC. Its translation is CASSLSASEETQYF. The V call is TRBV5-4, the J call TRBJ2-5, with D possibly matching TRBD2 (6 bases). From germline, CDR1 is SGHNT and CDR2 YYREEE (reference sequence). The CDR3 loop spans 14 amino acids. V lost 1 base and J lost 5, with 12 bases in between.

This chain connects TRBV5-4 to TRBJ2-1, with D perhaps matching TRBD2 (5 bases). Looked up from germline, CDR1 is SGHNT and CDR2 is YYREEE (reference sequence). The CDR3 extends over 16 amino acids. Trimming removed 0 bases from V and 0 bases from J, with 10 bases in between. The CDR3 DNA is TGTGCCAGCAGCTTGGCGGGCGGGCGCTCCTACAATGAGCAGTTCTTC. The encoded protein is CASSLAGGRSYNEQFF. The full variable domain, rest sourced from reference TRBV5-4 and TRBJ2-1, is ETGVTQSPTHLIKTRGQQVTLRCSSQSGHNTVSWYQQALGQGPQFIFQYYREEENGRGNFPPRFSGLQFPNYSSELNVNALELDDSALYLCASSLAGGRSYNEQFFGPGTRLTVL.

This clone appeared a few times. The V call is TRBV4-1, the J call TRBJ1-5; TRBD1 is a possible D gene (5 bases). Looked up from germline, CDR1 is MGHRA and CDR2 is YSYEKL. V was pared by 0 bases and J by 6 bases, with 15 bases between. This CDR3 contains 16 residues. CDR3 sequence (DNA): TGCGCCAGCAGCCAAGATATGGGGGGAAGTAGTCAGCCCCAGCATTTT. This codes for CASSQDMGGSSQPQHF.

The rearrangement joins TRBV10-3 to TRBJ1-2, with D unresolved. Germline CDR1 ENHRY, CDR2 SYGVKD. There are 14 residues in the CDR3. Trimming left V 3 bases short and J 5 bases short, with 13 bases between. CDR3 sequence reads: CAISDSNAPYGYTF. CDR3 bases: TGTGCCATCAGTGACTCTAACGCACCATATGGCTACACCTTC.

This rearrangement joins TRBV7-9 to TRBJ2-1, with TRBD2 matching over 7 bases. V lost 1 base to trimming and J lost 0 bases; unmatched junction nucleotides: 9. The CDR3 sequence is 18 residues long. Germline V lookup: CDR1 SEHNR, CDR2 FQNEAQ (reference sequence). The CDR3 region is CASSLGLRGGGSYNEQFF. CDR3 bases: TGTGCCAGCAGCTTAGGCTTAAGAGGCGGGGGCTCCTACAATGAGCAGTTCTTC.

The chain couples TRBV5-5 to TRBJ1-4; D ambiguous. V lost 1 base and J 0 bases, leaving 7 bases between the germline ends. The CDR3 has 15 amino acids. Germline V gene data show CDR1 as SGHKS and CDR2 as YYEKEE (reference sequence). CDR3 DNA sequence: TGTGCCAGCAGCTTGATCCCGGCAACTAATGAAAAACTGTTTTTT. Its translation is CASSLIPATNEKLFF.

The rearrangement links TRBV6-5 to TRBJ2-7; the match to TRBD1 covers 9 bases. CDR1 is MNHEY, CDR2 SVGAGI, per germline. The CDR3 extends over 14 amino acids. The trim removed 8 bases at V and 6 bases at J, leaving 11 bases unmatched. The CDR3 protein is CASFRDRASSEQYF. The CDR3 DNA is TGTGCCAGCTTCCGGGACAGGGCTTCTTCCGAGCAGTACTTC.

The V call is TRBV7-2, the J call TRBJ1-1; perhaps TRBD1 as D (5 bases). The CDR3 has 16 amino acids. Per the germline V gene, CDR1 is SGHTA and CDR2 is FQGNSA. Deletions cut 4 bases from V and 3 bases from J, with 18 bases between. The CDR3 DNA reads as TGTGCCAGCAGCTGGCTCGCTACAGGAGACTACACTGAAGCTTTCTTT. It codes for CASSWLATGDYTEAFF.

The chain links TRBV5-1 to TRBJ2-4, with D possibly TRBD2 on 5 matching bases. Germline V gene sequence: CDR1 SGHRS, CDR2 YFSETQ. V lost 4 bases and J 4 bases, leaving 12 bases between the germline ends. The CDR3 length is 14 residues. CDR3 sequence: CASSPGSLKNIQYF. As DNA, the CDR3 is TGCGCCAGCAGCCCGGGAAGCTTAAAAAACATTCAGTACTTC. Full variable domain (rest looked up from reference TRBV5-1 and TRBJ2-4): KAGVTQTPRYLIKTRGQQVTLSCSPISGHRSVSWYQQTPGQGLQFLFEYFSETQRNKGNFPGRFSGRQFSNSRSEMNVSTLELGDSALYLCASSPGSLKNIQYFGAGTRLSVL.

The J gene is TRBJ2-7, the V gene TRBV29-1; D is ambiguous. CDR3 length equals 11 residues. The ends were cut back, 4 bases at V and 3 bases at J, with 7 bases in the middle. Germline V gene data show CDR1 as SQVTM and CDR2 as ANQGSEA. The DNA of the CDR3 is TGCAGCGTTGTTGGCAACTACGAGCAGTACTTC. Translation: CSVVGNYEQYF.

V usage is TRBV4-1 and J usage is TRBJ2-3; TRBD2 agrees at 7 bases. Germline V lookup: CDR1 MGHRA, CDR2 YSYEKL. With V trimmed by 3 bases and J by 2 bases, 14 bases remained unmatched. This CDR3 has 18 residues. CDR3 sequence (DNA): TGCGCCAGCAGCCACCAATTAAAGGTTGCGGGGGACACAGATACGCAGTATTTT. Translating gives CASSHQLKVAGDTDTQYF.

This chain joins TRBV3-1 (or the pseudogene TRBV3-2) and TRBJ1-3; D not resolved. This CDR3 comprises 15 residues. V was cut by 2 bases and J by 1 base, with 9 bases left in between. CDR1 and CDR2 (germline): LGHDT, YNNKEL (reference sequence). The CDR3 reads CASSQSWRSGNTIYF. In DNA form, the CDR3 reads TGTGCCAGCAGCCAATCTTGGAGGTCTGGAAACACCATATATTTT.

This clone was picked up one time. This sequence joins TRBV6-2 or TRBV6-3 and TRBJ2-3; TRBD2 aligns across 7 bases. Germline V CDR1 and CDR2: MNHEY, SVGEGT. The CDR3 totals 15 residues. Trimming removed 6 bases from V and 0 bases from J; junction bases left unmatched: 6. CDR3 sequence: CASSRNSGSTDTQYF. In DNA, the CDR3 is TGTGCCAGCAGCCGGAATAGCGGGAGCACAGATACGCAGTATTTT.

The chain has TRBV7-8 and TRBJ2-1; 12 bases are a match to TRBD2. J was trimmed by 4 bases and V by 3 bases; bases with no gene match: 4. CDR3 length: 16 amino acids. The germline CDR1 and CDR2 sequences are SGHVS and FQNEAQ. The CDR3 DNA reads TGTGCCAGCAGCTTTCGGACTAGCGGGACGTACAATGAGCAGTTCTTC. Residues: CASSFRTSGTYNEQFF.

The chain couples TRBV1 to TRBJ2-3; the table's D gene call, TRBD2, was not cross checked with the DNA. TRBV1 is termed a pseudogene. CDR3 length equals 17 residues. CDR3 nucleotide sequence: TGCACCAGCAGCCAAGAGAGGACTAGCGGGAGCACAGATACGCAGTATTTT. It is translated as CTSSQERTSGSTDTQYF.

The V and J genes are TRBV24-1 and TRBJ2-5, with a possible D match to TRBD1 (5 bases). Germline-derived CDR1 and CDR2 are KGHDR and SFDVKD. There are 15 residues in the CDR3. V lost 4 bases and J 1 base, leaving 12 bases between the germline ends. The CDR3 is CATSEPGYLQETQYF. DNA for the CDR3: TGTGCCACCAGTGAGCCAGGGTACCTCCAAGAGACCCAGTACTTC.